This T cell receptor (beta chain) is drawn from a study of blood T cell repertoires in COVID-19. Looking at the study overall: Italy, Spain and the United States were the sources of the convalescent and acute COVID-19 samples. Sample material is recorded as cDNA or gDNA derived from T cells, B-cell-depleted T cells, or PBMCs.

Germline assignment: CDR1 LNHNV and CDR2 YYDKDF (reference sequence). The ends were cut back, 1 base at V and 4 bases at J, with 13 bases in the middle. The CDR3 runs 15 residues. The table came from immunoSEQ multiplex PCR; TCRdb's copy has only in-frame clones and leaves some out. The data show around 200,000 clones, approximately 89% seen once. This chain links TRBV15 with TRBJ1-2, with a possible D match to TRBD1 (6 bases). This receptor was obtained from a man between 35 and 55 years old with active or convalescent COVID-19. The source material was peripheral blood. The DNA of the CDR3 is TGTGCCACCAGCAGAGCTGATACAGGGTCCTATGGCTACACCTTC. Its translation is CATSRADTGSYGYTF. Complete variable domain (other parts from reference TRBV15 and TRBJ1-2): DAMVIQNPRYQVTQFGKPVTLSCSQTLNHNVMYWYQQKSSQAPKLLFHYYDKDFNNEADTPDNFQSRRPNTSFCFLDIRSPGLGDTAMYLCATSRADTGSYGYTFGSGTRLTVV.